Below, one TCR beta chain is given with its context. The ends lost 0 bases at V and 7 bases at J; junction bases unmatched: 7. There are 15 residues in the CDR3. From germline, CDR1 is SGHTS and CDR2 YDEGEE. Repertoires were generated with immunoSEQ multiplex PCR, while TCRdb's copy carries only in-frame clones and drops some. The sample records about 58,000 clones, 90% being singletons. The data are from a study of blood T cell repertoires in COVID-19. Study-wide background: In each case, the material was cDNA or gDNA derived from T cells, B-cell-depleted T cells, or PBMCs.

The origin of this receptor is a man in his 60s with active COVID-19. The sample consisted of peripheral blood. The rearrangement joins TRBV5-8 to TRBJ2-1, with 7 bases that match TRBD1. CDR3 amino acids: CASSLERGRANEQFF. The DNA of the CDR3 is TGTGCCAGCAGCTTGGAGAGGGGGCGCGCAAATGAGCAGTTCTTC.